The entry below describes one T cell receptor (beta chain). This specimen belongs to a study of control samples from healthy donors and cancer patients. Measured with immunoSEQ multiplex PCR; TCRdb has only the in-frame clones, and not every one. The sample has over 60,000 clones; roughly 89% are singletons. This CDR3 region has 14 residues. The germline CDR1 and CDR2 sequences are SGHAT and FQNNGV. With 0 bases removed from V and 6 bases from J, the gap between germline ends came to 8 bases. This chain connects TRBV11-2 to TRBJ2-2; tentative D call: TRBD1 (5 bases). The receptor was isolated from a woman in her sixties or seventies with head and neck cancer. Sequencing was done on a sample of PBMCs. CDR3 residues: CASSLDRVAGELFF. The CDR3 DNA is TGTGCCAGCAGCTTAGACAGGGTAGCCGGGGAGCTGTTTTTT. The whole variable domain, filled in from reference TRBV11-2 and TRBJ2-2, reads EAGVAQSPRYKIIEKRQSVAFWCNPISGHATLYWYQQILGQGPKLLIQFQNNGVVDDSQLPKDRFSAERLKGVDSTLKIQPAKLEDSAVYLCASSLDRVAGELFFGEGSRLTVL.